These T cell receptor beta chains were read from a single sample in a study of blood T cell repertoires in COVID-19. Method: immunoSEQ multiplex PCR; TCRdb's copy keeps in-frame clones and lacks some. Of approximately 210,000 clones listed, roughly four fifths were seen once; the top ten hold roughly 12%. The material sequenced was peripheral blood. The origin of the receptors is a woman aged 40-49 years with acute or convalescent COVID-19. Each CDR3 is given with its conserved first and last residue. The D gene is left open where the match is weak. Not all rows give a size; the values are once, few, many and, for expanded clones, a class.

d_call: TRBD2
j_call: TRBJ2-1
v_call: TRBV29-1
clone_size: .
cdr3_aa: CSVEKRGGFYNEQFF
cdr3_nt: TGCAGCGTTGAGAAACGGGGGGGCTTCTACAATGAGCAGTTCTTC

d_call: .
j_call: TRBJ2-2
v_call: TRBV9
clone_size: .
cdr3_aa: CASKPYQNTGELFF
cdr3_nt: TGTGCCAGCAAGCCATACCAGAACACCGGGGAGCTGTTTTTT

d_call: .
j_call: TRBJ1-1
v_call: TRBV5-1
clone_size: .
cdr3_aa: CASGDTGLNTEAFF
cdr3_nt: TGCGCCAGCGGCGACACAGGGTTGAACACTGAAGCTTTCTTT

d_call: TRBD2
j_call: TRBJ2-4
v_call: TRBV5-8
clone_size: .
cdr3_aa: CASSIGTSGPGDIQYF
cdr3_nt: TGTGCCAGCAGCATCGGGACTAGCGGCCCGGGGGACATTCAGTACTTC

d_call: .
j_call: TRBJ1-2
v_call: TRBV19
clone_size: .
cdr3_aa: CASSSGREGRGDGYTF
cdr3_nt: TGTGCCAGTAGTAGCGGTAGAGAGGGGAGGGGTGATGGCTACACCTTC

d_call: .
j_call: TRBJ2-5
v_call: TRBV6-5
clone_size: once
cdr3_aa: CASSYSRETQYF
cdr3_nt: TGTGCCAGCAGTTACAGTCGGGAGACCCAGTACTTC

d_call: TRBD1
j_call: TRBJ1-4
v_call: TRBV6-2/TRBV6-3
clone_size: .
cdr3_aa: CASSYVGQGYEKLFF
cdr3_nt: TGTGCCAGCAGTTACGTGGGACAGGGATATGAAAAACTGTTTTTT

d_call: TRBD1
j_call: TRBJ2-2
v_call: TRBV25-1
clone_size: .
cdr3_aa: CASSGTGVTGELFF
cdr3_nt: TGTGCCAGCAGTGGGACAGGGGTCACCGGGGAGCTGTTTTTT

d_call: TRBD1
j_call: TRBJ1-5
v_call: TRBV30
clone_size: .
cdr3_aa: CAWSVGGQNQPQHF
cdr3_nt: TGTGCCTGGAGTGTAGGGGGACAGAATCAGCCCCAGCATTTT

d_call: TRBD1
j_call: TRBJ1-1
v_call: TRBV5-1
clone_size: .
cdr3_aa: CASSLGTGMNTEAFF
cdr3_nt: TGCGCCAGCAGCTTGGGGACAGGGATGAACACTGAAGCTTTCTTT

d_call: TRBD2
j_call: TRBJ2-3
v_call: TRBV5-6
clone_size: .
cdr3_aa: CASSSSGASTDTQYF
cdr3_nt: TGTGCCAGCAGTTCTAGCGGGGCGAGCACAGATACGCAGTATTTT

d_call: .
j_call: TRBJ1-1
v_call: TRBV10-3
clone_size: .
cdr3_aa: CAISALGGMNTEAFF
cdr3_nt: TGTGCCATCAGTGCCTTGGGAGGAATGAACACTGAAGCTTTCTTT

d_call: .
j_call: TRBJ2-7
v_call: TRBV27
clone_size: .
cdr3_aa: CASSLRPGAREQYF
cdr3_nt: TGTGCCAGCAGTTTAAGGCCAGGCGCACGCGAGCAGTACTTC

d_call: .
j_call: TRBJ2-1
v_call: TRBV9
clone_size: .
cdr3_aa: CASSVQGSSYNEQFF
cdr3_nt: TGTGCCAGCAGCGTCCAGGGTAGCTCCTACAATGAGCAGTTCTTC

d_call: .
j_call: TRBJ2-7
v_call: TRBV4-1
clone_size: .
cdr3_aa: CASSQVEQIYEQYF
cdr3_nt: TGCGCCAGCAGCCAAGTCGAACAGATCTACGAGCAGTACTTC

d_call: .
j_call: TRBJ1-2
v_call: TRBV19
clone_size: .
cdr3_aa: CASTPRGVYGYTF
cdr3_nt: TGTGCCAGTACCCCTCGAGGCGTGTATGGCTACACCTTC

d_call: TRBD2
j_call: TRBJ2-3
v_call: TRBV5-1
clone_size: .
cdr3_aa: CASSFRGGTDTQYF
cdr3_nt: TGCGCCAGCAGCTTTCGGGGGGGCACAGATACGCAGTATTTT

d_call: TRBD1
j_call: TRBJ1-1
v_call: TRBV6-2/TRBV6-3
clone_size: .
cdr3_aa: CASSRQGAQSTEAFF
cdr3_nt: TGTGCCAGCAGTCGACAGGGGGCCCAATCCACTGAAGCTTTCTTT

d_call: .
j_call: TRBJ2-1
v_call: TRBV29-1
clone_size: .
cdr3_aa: CSVGGQPSSYNEQFF
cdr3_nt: TGCAGCGTTGGCGGACAGCCAAGCTCCTACAATGAGCAGTTCTTC

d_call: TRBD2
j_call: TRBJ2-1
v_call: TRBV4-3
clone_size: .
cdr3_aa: CASSQDWASGDNEQFF
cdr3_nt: TGCGCCAGCAGCCAAGATTGGGCTAGCGGTGACAATGAGCAGTTCTTC

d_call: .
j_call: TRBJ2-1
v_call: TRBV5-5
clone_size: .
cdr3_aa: CASSLGFASSYNEQFF
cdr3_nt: TGTGCCAGCAGCTTGGGCTTTGCGAGCTCCTACAATGAGCAGTTCTTC

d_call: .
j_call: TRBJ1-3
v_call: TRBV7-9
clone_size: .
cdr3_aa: CASRADSGNTIYF
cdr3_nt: TGTGCCAGCAGGGCAGACTCTGGAAACACCATATATTTT

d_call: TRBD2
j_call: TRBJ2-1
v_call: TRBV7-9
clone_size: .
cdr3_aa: CASSFRSQRELGNEQFF
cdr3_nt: TGTGCCAGCAGCTTCAGGTCCCAGCGGGAGTTGGGTAATGAGCAGTTCTTC

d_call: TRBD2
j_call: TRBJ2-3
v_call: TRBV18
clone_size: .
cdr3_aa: CASSPLTSGGADTQYF
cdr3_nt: TGTGCCAGCTCACCCTTGACTAGCGGGGGGGCAGATACGCAGTATTTT

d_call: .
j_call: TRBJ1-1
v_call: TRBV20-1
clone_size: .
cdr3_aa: CSASVLSGTEAFF
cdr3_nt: TGCAGTGCTAGTGTCCTGTCGGGCACTGAAGCTTTCTTT

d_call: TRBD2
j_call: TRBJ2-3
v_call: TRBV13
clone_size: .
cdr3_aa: CASSLIVGLGGDTDTQYF
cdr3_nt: TGTGCCAGCAGCCTTATTGTTGGTCTGGGGGGGGACACAGATACGCAGTATTTT

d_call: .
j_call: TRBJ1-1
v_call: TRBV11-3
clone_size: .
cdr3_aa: CASSVAGLNTEAFF
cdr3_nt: TGTGCCAGCAGCGTGGCGGGACTGAACACTGAAGCTTTCTTT

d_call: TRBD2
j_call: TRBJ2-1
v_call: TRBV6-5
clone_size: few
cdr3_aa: CASRAGQGNEQFF
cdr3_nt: TGTGCCAGCAGAGCGGGGCAGGGCAATGAGCAGTTCTTC

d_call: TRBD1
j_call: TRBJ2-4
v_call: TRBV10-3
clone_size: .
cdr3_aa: CAISDTTGVNIQYF
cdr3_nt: TGTGCCATCAGTGACACGACAGGGGTCAACATTCAGTACTTC

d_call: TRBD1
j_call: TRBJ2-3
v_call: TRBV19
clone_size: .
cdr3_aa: CASSIRTGASTDTQYF
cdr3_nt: TGTGCCAGTAGTATTCGCACAGGGGCGAGCACAGATACGCAGTATTTT

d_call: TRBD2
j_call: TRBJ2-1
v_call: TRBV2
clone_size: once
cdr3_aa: CASSDGLANEQFF
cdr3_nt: TGTGCCAGCAGCGATGGACTAGCCAATGAGCAGTTCTTC

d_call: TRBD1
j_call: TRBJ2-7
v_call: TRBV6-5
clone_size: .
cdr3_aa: CASSYRGDRVNYEQYF
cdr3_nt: TGTGCCAGCAGTTACCGCGGGGACAGGGTAAACTACGAGCAGTACTTC

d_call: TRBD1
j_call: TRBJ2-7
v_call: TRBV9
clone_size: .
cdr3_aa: CASSVGSGQGRPYEQYF
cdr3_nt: TGTGCCAGCAGCGTAGGTAGTGGACAGGGCAGGCCCTACGAGCAGTACTTC

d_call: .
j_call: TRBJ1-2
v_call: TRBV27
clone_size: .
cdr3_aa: CASRTGEYGYTF
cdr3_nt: TGTGCCAGCAGGACAGGCGAATATGGCTACACCTTC

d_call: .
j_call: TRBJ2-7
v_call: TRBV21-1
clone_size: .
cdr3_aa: CASRIQGITYEQYF
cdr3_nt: TGTGCCAGCAGAATCCAGGGTATTACCTACGAGCAGTACTTC

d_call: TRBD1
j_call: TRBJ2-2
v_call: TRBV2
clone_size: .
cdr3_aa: CASSELSGGTGELFF
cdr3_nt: TGTGCCAGCAGTGAACTTTCAGGGGGCACCGGGGAGCTGTTTTTT

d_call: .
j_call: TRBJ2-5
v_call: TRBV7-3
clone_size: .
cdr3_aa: CASSFLATSAQYF
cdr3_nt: TGTGCCAGCAGCTTTCTAGCCACCTCGGCCCAGTACTTC

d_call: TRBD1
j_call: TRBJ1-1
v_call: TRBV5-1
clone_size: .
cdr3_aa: CASSYSTGGPEAFF
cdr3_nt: TGCGCCAGCAGCTATTCTACAGGGGGTCCTGAAGCTTTCTTT

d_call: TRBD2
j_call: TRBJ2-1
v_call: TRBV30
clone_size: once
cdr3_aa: CAWSRLAGRNNEQFF
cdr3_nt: TGTGCCTGGAGTCGGCTAGCGGGGAGAAACAATGAGCAGTTCTTC

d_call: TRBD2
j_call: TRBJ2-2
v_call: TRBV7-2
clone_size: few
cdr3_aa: CASSLTSRSTGELFF
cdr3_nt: TGTGCCAGCAGCTTGACTAGCAGATCAACCGGGGAGCTGTTTTTT

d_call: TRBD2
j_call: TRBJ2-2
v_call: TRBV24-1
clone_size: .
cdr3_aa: CATSDSRTSDILNTGELFF
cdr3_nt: TGTGCCACCAGTGATTCGAGGACTAGCGATATACTGAACACCGGGGAGCTGTTTTTT

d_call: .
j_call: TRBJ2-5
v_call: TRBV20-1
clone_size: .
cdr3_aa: CSASTASHSQETQYF
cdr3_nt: TGCAGTGCTAGTACGGCTAGTCATAGTCAAGAGACCCAGTACTTC

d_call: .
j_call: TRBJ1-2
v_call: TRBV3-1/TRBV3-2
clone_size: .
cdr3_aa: CASSQNRENYGYTF
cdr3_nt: TGTGCCAGCAGCCAAAACAGGGAGAACTATGGCTACACCTTC

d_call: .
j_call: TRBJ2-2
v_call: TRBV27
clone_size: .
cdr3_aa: CASSSLRTANTGELFF
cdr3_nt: TGTGCCAGCAGTTCCCTCAGGACAGCGAACACCGGGGAGCTGTTTTTT

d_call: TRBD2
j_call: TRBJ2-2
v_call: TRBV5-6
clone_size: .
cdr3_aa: CASSFYWGSGSKGELFF
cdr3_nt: TGTGCCAGCAGCTTTTATTGGGGCAGCGGGAGTAAGGGGGAGCTGTTTTTT

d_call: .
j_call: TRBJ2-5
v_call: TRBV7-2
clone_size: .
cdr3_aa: CASSLDTIQETQYF
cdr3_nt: TGTGCCAGCAGCTTGGACACAATCCAAGAGACCCAGTACTTC

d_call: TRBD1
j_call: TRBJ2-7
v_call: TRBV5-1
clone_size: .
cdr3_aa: CASSLGQGMYEQYF
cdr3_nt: TGCGCCAGCAGCCTGGGACAGGGAATGTACGAGCAGTACTTC

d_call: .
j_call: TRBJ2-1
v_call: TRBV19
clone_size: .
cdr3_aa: CASSIIGTFSYNEQFF
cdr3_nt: TGTGCCAGTAGTATTATAGGGACTTTCTCCTACAATGAGCAGTTCTTC

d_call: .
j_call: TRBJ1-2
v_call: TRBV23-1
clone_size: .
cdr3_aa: CASSQSDIQGVGYTF
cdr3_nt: TGCGCCAGCAGTCAATCGGACATACAGGGAGTTGGCTACACCTTC

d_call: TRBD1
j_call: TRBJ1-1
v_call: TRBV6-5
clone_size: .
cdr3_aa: CASSKGAVGNTEAFF
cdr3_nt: TGTGCCAGCAGTAAGGGGGCCGTGGGTAACACTGAAGCTTTCTTT

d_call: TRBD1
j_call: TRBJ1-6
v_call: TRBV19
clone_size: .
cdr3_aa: CASSTGQKAPLHF
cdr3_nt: TGTGCCAGTAGTACGGGACAGAAGGCACCCCTCCACTTT

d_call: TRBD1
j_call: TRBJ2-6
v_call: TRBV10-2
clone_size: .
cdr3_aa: CASLVQGRSSGANVLTF
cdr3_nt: TGCGCCAGCTTGGTACAGGGGCGCAGTTCTGGGGCCAACGTCCTGACTTTC

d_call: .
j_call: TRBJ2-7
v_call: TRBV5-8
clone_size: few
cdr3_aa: CASSFRDTRFYEQYF
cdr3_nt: TGTGCCAGCAGCTTTCGGGACACAAGATTTTACGAGCAGTACTTC

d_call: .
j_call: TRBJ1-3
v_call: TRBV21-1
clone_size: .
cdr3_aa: CASSPKWRGVNSGNTIYF
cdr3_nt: TGTGCCAGCAGTCCTAAGTGGAGAGGCGTAAACTCTGGAAACACCATATATTTT

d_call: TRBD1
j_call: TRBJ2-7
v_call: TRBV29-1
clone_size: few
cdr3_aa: CSVGYTGAFSEQYF
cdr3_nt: TGCAGCGTGGGTTACACAGGGGCTTTTAGCGAGCAGTACTTC

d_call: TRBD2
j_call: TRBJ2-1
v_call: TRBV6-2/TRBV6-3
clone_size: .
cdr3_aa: CASSSAGGSSAEQFF
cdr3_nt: TGTGCCAGCAGCTCAGCGGGGGGGTCGTCCGCTGAGCAGTTCTTC

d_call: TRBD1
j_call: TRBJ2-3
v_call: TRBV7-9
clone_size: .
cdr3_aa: CASSGQGMGTDTQYF
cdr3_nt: TGTGCCAGCAGCGGACAGGGAATGGGCACAGATACGCAGTATTTT

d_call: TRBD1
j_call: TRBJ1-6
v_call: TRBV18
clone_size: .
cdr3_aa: CASSRVFTGGSDNSPLHF
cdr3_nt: TGTGCCAGCTCACGTGTATTCACAGGGGGTTCTGATAATTCACCCCTCCACTTT

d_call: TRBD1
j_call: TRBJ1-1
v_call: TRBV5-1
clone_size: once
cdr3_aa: CASTRDSTEAFF
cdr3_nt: TGCGCCAGCACCCGGGACAGCACTGAAGCTTTCTTT

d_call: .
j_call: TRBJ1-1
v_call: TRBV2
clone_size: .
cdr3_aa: CATSQGMNTEAFF
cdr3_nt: TGTGCCACTTCACAGGGAATGAACACTGAAGCTTTCTTT